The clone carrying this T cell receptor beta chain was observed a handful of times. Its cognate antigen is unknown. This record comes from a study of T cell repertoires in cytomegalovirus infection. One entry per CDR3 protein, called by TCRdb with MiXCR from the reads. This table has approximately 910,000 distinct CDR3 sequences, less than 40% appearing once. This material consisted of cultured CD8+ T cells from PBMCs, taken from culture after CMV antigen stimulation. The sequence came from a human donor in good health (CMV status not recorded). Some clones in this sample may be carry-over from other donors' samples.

CDR3 sequence: CASSEARRAVNTEAFF. The CDR3 DNA follows: TGTGCCAGCAGTGAAGCGCGAAGGGCAGTGAACACTGAAGCTTTCTTT. The rearrangement links TRBV6-1 to TRBJ1-1; D unresolved. Germline loops: CDR1 MNHNS, CDR2 SASEGT. There are 16 residues in the CDR3. The V and J ends lost 0 bases and 0 bases respectively, with 11 bases between them.